The 29 T cell receptor beta chains below come from one sample, sequenced in a study of human T cells and chemical hapten exposure. The starting material, unfractionated whole blood, was used for total RNA extraction. Unique molecular identifiers were linked by the library to individual cDNA molecules. One entry per CDR3 protein, called by TCRdb with MiXCR from the reads. Of around 120,000 distinct CDR3 sequences detected, about 8.9% appear once; the ten largest clones hold about 1.4%. The specimen was whole blood. The origin of the receptors is a human donor in good health. Some clones in this sample may be carry-over from other donors' samples.

This chain connects TRBV4-1 to TRBJ2-2; TRBD2 agrees at 9 bases. V lost 1 base, J lost 5 bases, and 5 bases stayed unmatched. From germline, CDR1 is MGHRA and CDR2 YSYEKL. This CDR3 spans 16 amino acids. CDR3 loop: CASSQVGLAVTGELFF. CDR3 coding DNA: TGCGCCAGCAGCCAAGTGGGACTAGCCGTTACCGGGGAGCTGTTTTTT.

This chain joins TRBV12-3 or TRBV12-4 and TRBJ2-1; D possibly matches TRBD1 or TRBD2 (5 bases each). CDR3 length equals 16 residues. The V gene lost 4 bases and the J gene lost 3 bases, with 16 bases spanning the gap. The CDR3 DNA follows: TGTGCCAGCAGTTCCGGGGTCGGGGCCTTCTACAATGAGCAGTTCTTC. Its protein is CASSSGVGAFYNEQFF.

In this sample, this clonotype turned up a few times. The chain combines TRBV7-2 with TRBJ2-7; 8 bases agree with TRBD2. V shed 1 base and J 2 bases; nucleotides not matched to a gene: 7. The CDR3 spans 16 residues. Looked up from germline, CDR1 is SGHTA and CDR2 is FQGNSA. The CDR3 reads CASSLVSSGGPYEQYF. In nucleotides, the CDR3 is TGTGCCAGCAGCTTAGTCTCTTCGGGGGGGCCCTACGAGCAGTACTTC.

The chain employs TRBV29-1 and TRBJ1-5; tentative D call: TRBD1 (6 bases). V gave up 4 bases and J gave up 4 bases, with 11 bases separating them. This CDR3 comprises 13 residues. Germline CDR1 SQVTM, CDR2 ANQGSEA. For the CDR3, the DNA is TGCAGCGTTGCCCCAGGGGTAAATCAGCCCCAGCATTTT. This sequence encodes CSVAPGVNQPQHF.

This clonotype was seen a few times. The chain couples TRBV6-2 or TRBV6-3 to TRBJ1-4; 8 nucleotides agree with TRBD1. Unmatched junction bases numbered 10, after V lost 5 bases and J lost 8 bases. This CDR3 is 15 amino acids long. Germline V gene lookup returns CDR1 MNHEY and CDR2 SVGEGT. The CDR3, as DNA: TGTGCCAGCAGTCAACCTGGGACAGGTCGCGAAAAACTGTTTTTT. It yields the protein CASSQPGTGREKLFF.

This clonotype was observed at least ten times. The chain uses TRBV7-2 and TRBJ1-2; possible D gene TRBD1, 6 bases. Germline values: CDR1 SGHTA, CDR2 FQGNSA. The V end lost 9 bases, the J end lost 7 bases, and 12 bases lay between the germline ends. The CDR3 is 11 amino acids. In DNA, the CDR3 is TGTGCCAGTTCAGGGGCTGGTGGCTACACCTTC. Protein sequence: CASSGAGGYTF.

This chain joins TRBV7-2 and TRBJ2-7; D unclear. The CDR3 spans 13 residues. In germline, CDR1 is SGHTA, CDR2 FQGNSA. Trimming took 4 bases from V and 4 from J, leaving 11 bases between them. CDR3: CASSSYRDYEQYF. In nucleotides, the CDR3 is TGTGCCAGCAGCTCCTACAGAGATTACGAGCAGTACTTC.

This clonotype was found a few times. The gene calls are TRBV29-1 and TRBJ2-7; 9 bases fit TRBD1. CDR3 length: 16 residues. Trimming removed 2 bases from V and 0 bases from J; junction bases left unmatched: 8. The germline CDR1 and CDR2 sequences are SQVTM and ANQGSEA. Here the CDR3 reads CSVEHPGQGISYEQYF. In nucleotides, the CDR3 is TGCAGCGTTGAACACCCGGGACAGGGCATCTCCTACGAGCAGTACTTC.

This chain links TRBV4-3 with TRBJ2-7; D is unresolved. V lost 1 base, J lost 0 bases, and 7 bases lay in between. Germline V lookup: CDR1 LGHNA, CDR2 YSLEER. The CDR3 is 14 residues long. The CDR3: CASSQGTASYEQYF. In nucleotides, the CDR3 is TGCGCCAGCAGCCAAGGGACGGCCTCCTACGAGCAGTACTTC.

The chain employs TRBV19 and TRBJ1-2, with 8 bases fitting TRBD1. J lost 6 bases, V lost 3 bases, and 9 bases had no gene match. The CDR3 runs to 15 residues. Germline assignment: CDR1 LNHDA and CDR2 SQIVND (reference sequence). CDR3: CASSMRGQGVDGYTF. The CDR3 bases are TGTGCCAGTAGTATGCGCGGACAGGGAGTAGATGGCTACACCTTC.

This clonotype was recorded many times. The chain has TRBV5-6 and TRBJ1-5; D unclear. The V gene lost 0 bases and the J gene lost 1 base, with 8 bases spanning the gap. The CDR3 length is 15 residues. Germline CDR1 and CDR2: SGHDT and YYEEEE. This chain's CDR3 is CASSLGGSSNQPQHF. Here the CDR3 DNA reads TGTGCCAGCAGCTTGGGGGGTTCGAGCAATCAGCCCCAGCATTTT.

This clonotype has at least ten counts. The genes are TRBV7-9 and TRBJ1-5, with D perhaps matching TRBD1 (5 bases). V lost 5 bases to trimming and J lost 1 base, with 18 bases between them. The CDR3 contains 17 residues. From germline, CDR1 is SEHNR and CDR2 FQNEAQ (reference sequence). CDR3 nucleotides: TGTGCCAGCAGCAACGGAGGGGCCAGACAGAGCAATCAGCCCCAGCATTTT. Translated, it gives CASSNGGARQSNQPQHF.

This clonotype was found a few times. V usage is TRBV15 and J usage is TRBJ2-5; 10 bases fit TRBD1. There are 17 residues in the CDR3. V lost 1 base and J lost 3; bases outside the gene matches: 8. Germline assignment: CDR1 LNHNV and CDR2 YYDKDF (reference sequence). The CDR3 DNA reads TGTGCCACCAGCAGAGTCCCCGGGACAGGGGTTAAAGAGACCCAGTACTTC. This encodes CATSRVPGTGVKETQYF.

This clonotype was picked up many times. V gene TRBV20-1 combines with J gene TRBJ2-3, with 7 bases matching TRBD2. In germline, CDR1 is DFQATT, CDR2 SNEGSKA (reference sequence). This CDR3 has 14 residues. V was clipped by 6 bases and J by 1 base; unmatched bases: 7. CDR3 protein: CSAGTGGGTDTQYF. DNA of the CDR3: TGCAGTGCGGGGACGGGGGGAGGCACAGATACGCAGTATTTT.

This clonotype was counted between two and nine times. The V call is TRBV20-1, the J call TRBJ2-7; weak D call: TRBD2 (6 bases). Germline assignment: CDR1 DFQATT and CDR2 SNEGSKA (reference sequence). Trimming pared 4 bases from V and 3 bases from J, leaving 16 bases between. The CDR3 length is 14 residues. CDR3 sequence (DNA): TGCAGTGCTACGCGGGGAGAACCTAGCTACGAGCAGTACTTC. Its protein product is CSATRGEPSYEQYF.

The sample holds many counts of this clonotype. This chain connects TRBV29-1 to TRBJ2-3; D is unclear. V was pared by 2 bases and J by 0 bases, with 9 bases between. Germline V CDR1 and CDR2: SQVTM, ANQGSEA. CDR3 length equals 14 residues. The CDR3 DNA reads as TGCAGCGTTGAAAGCGCAGCTAGCACAGATACGCAGTATTTT. Translating gives CSVESAASTDTQYF.

The table lists this clonotype with a few counts. This chain links TRBV25-1 with TRBJ2-5; TRBD1 might be the D (6 bases). The CDR3 runs 16 residues. CDR1 and CDR2 from the germline V gene are MGHDK and SYGVNS. Between the trimmed V and J ends, which lost 1 base and 1 base, there was a span of 13 bases. CDR3 region: CASSEFRQGLQETQYF. Here the CDR3 DNA reads TGTGCCAGCAGTGAATTCCGGCAGGGGCTCCAAGAGACCCAGTACTTC.

In this sample, this clonotype turned up a few times. The DNA of the CDR3 is TGTGCCGTAGGCGACCACAGGGGACGAGCCTACGAGCAGTACTTC. It is translated as CAVGDHRGRAYEQYF. The chain has TRBV10-3 and TRBJ2-7, with TRBD1 matching over 7 bases. The germline V gene has CDR1 ENHRY and CDR2 SYGVKD. This CDR3 comprises 15 residues. J gave up 2 bases and V 11 bases, and 15 bases lay outside the gene matches.

This sequence joins TRBV9 and TRBJ2-3, with 10 bases lining up with TRBD2. The CDR3 contains 17 residues. Germline V gene lookup returns CDR1 SGDLS and CDR2 YYNGEE. Germline trimming cut 0 bases from V and 5 bases from J; bases unmatched to any gene: 9. DNA of the CDR3: TGTGCCAGCAGCGTAGGGGCTAGCGGGAGTTCTGAAGATACGCAGTATTTT. It encodes CASSVGASGSSEDTQYF.

This clonotype was seen only a few times. The gene calls are TRBV20-1 and TRBJ2-3; TRBD2 aligns across 7 bases. CDR3 size: 12 residues. V lost 7 bases to trimming and J lost 0 bases; unmatched junction nucleotides: 1. Germline V lookup: CDR1 DFQATT, CDR2 SNEGSKA (reference sequence). The CDR3 DNA sequence: TGCAGTGTAGCGGGTAGCACAGATACGCAGTATTTT. Its protein product is CSVAGSTDTQYF.

The chain links TRBV7-9 to TRBJ2-7; TRBD2 is a possible D gene (5 bases). V lost 5 bases and J lost 2, with 19 bases in between. Germline lookup yields CDR1 SEHNR and CDR2 FQNEAQ (reference sequence). The CDR3 consists of 16 residues. CDR3 protein: CASSPGWAGRAYEQYF. The DNA for the CDR3 is TGTGCCAGCAGCCCGGGGTGGGCAGGCCGGGCCTACGAGCAGTACTTC.

J is TRBJ1-3 and V is TRBV7-2, with D possibly TRBD1 on 6 matching bases. This CDR3 spans 13 amino acids. V was trimmed by 5 bases and J by 6 bases, leaving 11 bases between them. From germline, CDR1 is SGHTA and CDR2 FQGNSA. The CDR3 sequence is CASSPDRLNTIYF. For the CDR3, the DNA is TGTGCCAGCAGCCCGGACAGATTAAACACCATATATTTT.

Ten or more counts support this clonotype. One end of the junction is discordant with germline, which a read error may explain. The J gene is TRBJ1-5, the V gene TRBV5-5; D is ambiguous. Germline V CDR1 and CDR2: SGHKS, YYEKEE (reference sequence). This CDR3 is built from 12 residues. The CDR3 reads CDSSGLRQPQHF. CDR3 bases: TGTGACAGCAGCGGGTTGCGGCAGCCCCAGCATTTT.

The chain uses TRBV13 and TRBJ2-1, with 11 bases aligning to TRBD1. Germline V gene lookup returns CDR1 PRHDT and CDR2 FYEKMQ (reference sequence). Unmatched junction bases numbered 8, after V lost 6 bases and J lost 4 bases. The CDR3 is made up of 16 amino acids. CDR3 nucleotide sequence: TGTGCCAGCAGTCCTAAGGGGACAGGGGGATACAATGAGCAGTTCTTC. Residues: CASSPKGTGGYNEQFF. Variable domain in full (rest from reference TRBV13 and TRBJ2-1): AAGVIQSPRHLIKEKRETATLKCYPIPRHDTVYWYQQGPGQDPQFLISFYEKMQSDKGSIPDRFSAQQFSDYHSELNMSSLELGDSALYFCASSPKGTGGYNEQFFGPGTRLTVL.

This CDR3 is CASSWPGLSSYEQYF. The CDR3 nucleotides are TGTGCCAGCAGCTGGCCAGGGCTGAGCTCCTACGAGCAGTACTTC. The V call is TRBV5-5, the J call TRBJ2-7, with a tentative D call TRBD1 (5 bases). The CDR3 is 15 amino acids. Trimming cost V 3 bases and J 0 bases, with 13 bases left between them. Germline V lookup: CDR1 SGHKS, CDR2 YYEKEE (reference sequence).

The J gene is TRBJ2-7, the V gene TRBV9, with 9 bases matching TRBD2. The CDR3 is made up of 16 amino acids. The germline gives CDR1 SGDLS, CDR2 YYNGEE. Germline trimming cut 0 bases from V and 5 bases from J; bases unmatched to any gene: 9. The CDR3: CASSVEGGGARDEQYF. DNA for the CDR3: TGTGCCAGCAGCGTAGAGGGCGGGGGGGCCCGGGACGAGCAGTACTTC.

This rearrangement joins TRBV11-2 to TRBJ2-7; D remains ambiguous. Germline V gene data show CDR1 as SGHAT and CDR2 as FQNNGV. Trimming removed 0 bases at V and 2 bases at J, with 11 bases between. The CDR3 spans 15 residues. CDR3 sequence (DNA): TGTGCCAGCAGCTTAGAATTCGCGCAGGCCTACGAGCAGTACTTC. Translating gives CASSLEFAQAYEQYF.

This clonotype has a count of ten or more. The genes are TRBV7-8 and TRBJ1-1; TRBD1 might be the D (6 bases). The V and J ends lost 1 base and 0 bases respectively, with 12 bases between them. From germline, CDR1 is SGHVS and CDR2 FQNEAQ. The CDR3 contains 16 residues. The CDR3 sequence: CASSLGRGGLNTEAFF. CDR3 DNA: TGTGCCAGCAGCTTAGGCAGGGGAGGGTTGAACACTGAAGCTTTCTTT.

Only a few counts were recorded for this clonotype. This chain links TRBV29-1 with TRBJ2-7, with D perhaps matching TRBD1 (5 bases). V lost 6 bases and J lost 3, with 12 bases in between. This CDR3 spans 12 amino acids. Germline CDR1 and CDR2: SQVTM and ANQGSEA. This chain's CDR3 is CSVSGQGYEQYF. CDR3 sequence (DNA): TGCAGCGTCTCAGGGCAAGGCTACGAGCAGTACTTC.